What follows are 27 T cell receptor beta chains derived from one specimen sequenced in a study of regulatory T cells in long-lasting Graves disease. Time point denoted: newly diagnosed GD, antithyroid drugs for less than 3 months. Following extraction of RNA from PBMCs, that RNA was used to make the TCR library. Investigators prepared the TCR beta libraries by applying iRepertoire HTBI primers and Arm-PCR of CDR3 regions. TCRdb redid the calling of the multiplex PCR reads with MiXCR, one entry per CDR3 protein. The data hold some 370,000 distinct CDR3 sequences, with approximately 10% observed a single time. The sample was also linked to a second study, of T cells in Graves' hyperthyroidism and ophthalmopathy.

Sequencing was performed on peripheral blood mononuclear cells (PBMCs), taken at new diagnosis, from a patient treated with antithyroid drugs. The receptors were gathered from a woman younger than 35 with Graves disease.

This clonotype was observed many times. The V and J genes are TRBV2 and TRBJ1-2, with a weak D call TRBD1 (5 bases). The CDR3 covers 13 residues. Looked up from germline, CDR1 is SNHLY and CDR2 is FYNNEI. Trimming removed 8 bases from V and 8 bases from J, with 18 bases in between. In DNA, the CDR3 is TGTGCCAGCTTGGACACCCTTTCGAGGGGCTACACCTTC. It is translated as CASLDTLSRGYTF.

This clonotype was counted only a few times. V and J are TRBV6-1 and TRBJ2-7; TRBD2 aligns across 9 bases. Trimming cost V 4 bases and J 1 base; bases outside gene matches: 5. The CDR3 extends over 15 amino acids. Germline V gives CDR1 MNHNS, CDR2 SASEGT. Here the CDR3 DNA reads TGTGCCAGCAGTGGAATAGCGGGAGTTTCCTACGAGCAGTACTTC. Amino acids: CASSGIAGVSYEQYF.

This clonotype has at least ten counts. The CDR3 sequence is CASSLTGGGGELFF. The CDR3 region has the DNA TGTGCCAGCAGTTTGACAGGGGGGGGAGGGGAGCTGTTTTTT. V and J are TRBV6-5 and TRBJ2-2; 9 positions match TRBD1. The CDR3 contains 14 residues. Germline trimming cut 4 bases from V and 8 bases from J; bases unmatched to any gene: 5. Germline CDR1 MNHEY, CDR2 SVGAGI.

This clonotype was recorded at least ten times. V gene TRBV6-2 or TRBV6-3 combines with J gene TRBJ1-2; 7 positions match TRBD1. Germline CDR1 is MNHEY and CDR2 is SVGEGT. This CDR3 comprises 13 residues. J was trimmed by 2 bases and V by 10 bases; bases with no gene match: 7. Written as DNA, the CDR3 is TGTGCCACCGACAGGGCGAGGAACTATGGCTACACCTTC. The encoded protein is CATDRARNYGYTF.

This clonotype was counted at least ten times. The chain uses TRBV20-1 and TRBJ2-7, with 10 bases identical to TRBD2. The CDR3 is 15 amino acids. The junction had 7 bases not matched to a gene; V was cut back by 5 bases and J by 0 bases. From germline, CDR1 is DFQATT and CDR2 SNEGSKA (reference sequence). The CDR3 sequence is CSARPSSGSSYEQYF. The CDR3 DNA is TGCAGTGCTCGCCCTTCTAGCGGGAGCTCCTACGAGCAGTACTTC.

This clonotype was counted ten times or more. This rearrangement joins TRBV29-1 to TRBJ2-2; TRBD1 matches 9 bases. This CDR3 contains 15 residues. Germline V gives CDR1 SQVTM, CDR2 ANQGSEA. With V trimmed by 5 bases and J by 2 bases, 6 bases remained unmatched. CDR3 amino acids: CSVLGTGRNTGELFF. DNA of the CDR3: TGCAGCGTTCTCGGGACAGGGCGTAACACCGGGGAGCTGTTTTTT.

This clonotype was seen ten or more times. The rearrangement uses TRBV6-1 and TRBJ2-5; TRBD1 aligns across 8 bases. From germline, CDR1 is MNHNS and CDR2 SASEGT. The CDR3 consists of 14 residues. V shed 4 bases, J shed 4 bases, and the junction held 5 bases outside the gene matches. The CDR3 DNA sequence: TGTGCCAGCAGTGTCGACAGGGGTCGAGAGACCCAGTACTTC. Translating it yields CASSVDRGRETQYF.

This clonotype appeared many times. The V and J genes are TRBV7-2 and TRBJ1-6; D gene ambiguous. Trimming took 0 bases from V and 0 from J, leaving 9 bases between them. The length of the CDR3 is 17 residues. Germline CDR1 is SGHTA and CDR2 is FQGNSA. CDR3 sequence reads: CASSLAGQSSYNSPLHF. DNA for the CDR3: TGTGCCAGCAGCTTAGCAGGGCAGAGCTCCTATAATTCACCCCTCCACTTT.

Ten or more counts support this clonotype. A read error may produce the germline difference seen at one junction end. The chain uses TRBV27 and TRBJ1-1; D gene uncertain. The CDR3 totals 15 residues. Germline V CDR1 and CDR2: MNHEY, SMNVEV (reference sequence). CDR3 protein: CASTPSGVLNTEAFF. The CDR3 DNA follows: TGCGCCAGCACCCCATCCGGGGTCTTGAACACTGAAGCTTTCTTT.

This clonotype was recorded at least ten times. V usage is TRBV14 and J usage is TRBJ2-1, with D tentatively TRBD2 (7 bases). Germline values: CDR1 SGHDN, CDR2 FVKESK. The CDR3 sequence is 14 residues long. The V end lost 8 bases, the J end lost 2 bases, and 13 bases lay between the germline ends. CDR3 coding DNA: TGTGCCAGCGCACGGGGGGCGACCTACAATGAGCAGTTCTTC. It specifies CASARGATYNEQFF.

This clonotype was found many times. The rearrangement uses TRBV7-2 and TRBJ2-3; TRBD1 aligns across 10 bases. The V and J ends lost 6 bases and 3 bases, in that order; junction bases with no gene match: 9. The germline V gene encodes CDR1 SGHTA and CDR2 FQGNSA. This CDR3 region has 16 residues. For the CDR3, the DNA is TGTGCCAGCAGACATGACAGGGGGCATCGTACAGATACGCAGTATTTT. Translated, it gives CASRHDRGHRTDTQYF.

In its sample, this clonotype was seen many times. The rearrangement joins TRBV6-5 to TRBJ2-2; TRBD1 aligns across 9 bases. Germline assignment: CDR1 MNHEY and CDR2 SVGAGI. J was trimmed by 3 bases and V by 4 bases; bases with no gene match: 9. This CDR3 spans 17 amino acids. The CDR3 protein is CASSSLGQGRDTGELFF. The CDR3, as DNA: TGTGCCAGCAGTTCCCTTGGACAGGGGAGGGACACCGGGGAGCTGTTTTTT.

At least ten counts were recorded for this clonotype. J is TRBJ1-2 and V is TRBV4-2; tentative D call: TRBD1 (5 bases). CDR1 and CDR2 from the germline V gene are LGHNA and YNFKEQ. The V gene lost 3 bases and the J gene lost 7 bases, with 21 bases spanning the gap. The CDR3 consists of 16 residues. The CDR3 loop is CASSQGTYGPATGYTF. The CDR3 DNA follows: TGTGCCAGCAGCCAGGGGACCTACGGACCGGCGACTGGCTACACCTTC.

The sample holds many counts of this clonotype. The rearrangement links TRBV20-1 to TRBJ1-2; D gene unclear. This CDR3 has 12 amino acids. V gave up 6 bases and J gave up 6 bases, with 14 bases separating them. Germline-derived CDR1 and CDR2 are DFQATT and SNEGSKA (reference sequence). The CDR3 nucleotides read TGCAGTGCCGCAACAAACCCTCATGGCTACACCTTC. It translates to CSAATNPHGYTF.

This clonotype was counted between two and nine times. The chain combines TRBV12-5 with TRBJ2-3; a weak D match, TRBD2 (6 bases). The CDR3 has 15 residues. The germline V gene encodes CDR1 LGHNT and CDR2 FRNRAP. Trimming shortened V by 1 base and J by 1 base, and 9 bases separated the two germline ends. This chain's CDR3 is CASGLAERGTDTQYF. Here the CDR3 DNA reads TGTGCTAGTGGTTTGGCGGAGCGGGGCACAGATACGCAGTATTTT. The full variable domain, in which reference TRBV12-5 and TRBJ2-3 provide the parts outside the CDR3, is DARVTQTPRHKVTEMGQEVTMRCQPILGHNTVFWYRQTMMQGLELLAYFRNRAPLDDSGMPKDRFSAEMPDATLATLKIQPSEPRDSAVYFCASGLAERGTDTQYFGPGTRLTVL.

This clonotype was recorded at least ten times. This chain connects TRBV9 to TRBJ1-1; D is possibly TRBD1 (6 bases). CDR3 size: 14 residues. V was clipped by 0 bases and J by 4 bases, with 10 bases between them. Germline loops: CDR1 SGDLS, CDR2 YYNGEE. The CDR3 coding sequence is TGTGCCAGCAGCGTAGGGCAAGGGGGCACTGAAGCTTTCTTT. Translation gives CASSVGQGGTEAFF. The variable domain in full, with the rest retrieved from reference TRBV9 and TRBJ1-1, is DSGVTQTPKHLITATGQRVTLRCSPRSGDLSVYWYQQSLDQGLQFLIQYYNGEERAKGNILERFSAQQFPDLHSELNLSSLELGDSALYFCASSVGQGGTEAFFGQGTRLTVV.

The sample holds a few counts of this clonotype. The chain carries TRBV6-4 and TRBJ2-1; TRBD2 matches 8 bases. Trimming cost V 7 bases and J 0 bases; bases outside gene matches: 14. CDR1 is MRHNA and CDR2 is SNTAGT in the germline V gene. The CDR3 has 18 amino acids. The CDR3 bases are TGTGCCAGCAAAGGGTGGGATAGCGGGGCCAGCTCCTACAATGAGCAGTTCTTC. This gives the protein CASKGWDSGASSYNEQFF.

At least ten counts were recorded for this clonotype. This chain joins TRBV24-1 and TRBJ2-1, with 8 nucleotides matching TRBD1. This CDR3 has 15 amino acids. CDR1 and CDR2 (germline): KGHDR, SFDVKD. V lost 2 bases, J lost 8 bases, and 7 bases stayed unmatched. Here the CDR3 DNA reads TGTGCCACCAGTGATTGGGACAGGCCGTCGGATGAGCAGTTCTTC. Translated, it gives CATSDWDRPSDEQFF.

The rearrangement joins TRBV7-3 to TRBJ1-1; TRBD1 matches at 9 bases. This CDR3 is 15 amino acids long. CDR1 is SGHTA, CDR2 FQGTGA, per germline. The V and J ends lost 1 base and 5 bases, in that order; junction bases with no gene match: 5. The DNA of the CDR3 is TGTGCCAGCAGCTTAATGGGGACAGGGTCAACTGAAGCTTTCTTT. It translates to CASSLMGTGSTEAFF.

This clonotype was picked up a small number of times. The chain combines TRBV20-1 with TRBJ2-5; no definite D call. From germline, CDR1 is DFQATT and CDR2 SNEGSKA (reference sequence). Between the trimmed V and J ends, which lost 1 base and 5 bases, there was a span of 8 bases. The CDR3 extends over 12 amino acids. The CDR3 coding sequence is TGCAGTGCTAGAGGGGCCGAGGAGACCCAGTACTTC. This sequence encodes CSARGAEETQYF.

This clonotype was found many times. The V and J genes are TRBV12-3 or TRBV12-4 and TRBJ2-5; 8 bases match TRBD2. Trimming cost V 3 bases and J 4 bases; bases outside gene matches: 4. This CDR3 contains 14 residues. Here the CDR3 reads CASSFTAGGETQYF. CDR3 DNA sequence: TGTGCCAGCAGTTTCACGGCGGGGGGAGAGACCCAGTACTTC.

This clonotype has a count of ten or more. The chain employs TRBV20-1 and TRBJ2-2, with 7 bases lining up with TRBD2. Germline loops: CDR1 DFQATT, CDR2 SNEGSKA (reference sequence). The CDR3 runs to 16 residues. Germline trimming cut 1 base from V and 3 bases from J; bases unmatched to any gene: 8. CDR3 sequence (DNA): TGCAGTGCTAGAGCACCCGGGAGGAGGGACACCGGGGAGCTGTTTTTT. Translation: CSARAPGRRDTGELFF.

This clonotype was counted many times. The rearrangement uses TRBV28 and TRBJ1-2, with 8 bases identical to TRBD1. This CDR3 region has 17 residues. Trimming removed 7 bases from V and 3 bases from J; junction bases left unmatched: 16. CDR1 and CDR2 from the germline V gene are MDHEN and SYDVKM. CDR3 in amino acids: CASTRQGALSVDYGYTF. In DNA, the CDR3 is TGTGCCAGCACCCGCCAGGGGGCTCTAAGTGTGGACTATGGCTACACCTTC.

This clonotype was recorded many times. The rearrangement links TRBV7-2 to TRBJ1-4, with no clear D. The V and J ends lost 5 bases and 3 bases respectively, with 13 bases between them. The CDR3 totals 15 residues. Per germline, CDR1 SGHTA and CDR2 FQGNSA. CDR3 region: CASSPFAGSNEKLFF. The CDR3, as DNA: TGTGCCAGCAGCCCATTCGCCGGATCTAATGAAAAACTGTTTTTT.

This clonotype occurred many times. The chain uses TRBV27 and TRBJ2-2; 11 positions agree with TRBD2. This CDR3 comprises 17 residues. Germline trimming cut 6 bases from V and 2 bases from J; bases unmatched to any gene: 8. Germline values: CDR1 MNHEY, CDR2 SMNVEV (reference sequence). The CDR3 region is CASRTRLAGGNTGELFF. CDR3 DNA: TGTGCCAGCAGGACAAGGCTAGCGGGAGGTAACACCGGGGAGCTGTTTTTT.

In its sample, this clonotype was seen many times. V gene TRBV2 combines with J gene TRBJ1-4; 9 positions agree with TRBD1. Germline CDR1 SNHLY, CDR2 FYNNEI. V lost 6 bases and J lost 7; bases outside the gene matches: 6. The CDR3 is 14 amino acids. The CDR3 protein is CASSLDRGSEKLFF. The CDR3 DNA reads TGTGCCAGCAGCTTGGACAGGGGAAGTGAAAAACTGTTTTTT.

This clonotype has a handful of counts. The rearrangement joins TRBV2 to TRBJ1-3, with a weak D call TRBD1 (5 bases). In germline, CDR1 is SNHLY, CDR2 FYNNEI. CDR3 size: 17 residues. Trimming removed 5 bases at V and 0 bases at J, with 17 bases between. The CDR3 loop reads CASSRRAGTDSGNTIYF. CDR3 coding DNA: TGTGCCAGCAGTCGTAGGGCAGGGACCGACTCTGGAAACACCATATATTTT.